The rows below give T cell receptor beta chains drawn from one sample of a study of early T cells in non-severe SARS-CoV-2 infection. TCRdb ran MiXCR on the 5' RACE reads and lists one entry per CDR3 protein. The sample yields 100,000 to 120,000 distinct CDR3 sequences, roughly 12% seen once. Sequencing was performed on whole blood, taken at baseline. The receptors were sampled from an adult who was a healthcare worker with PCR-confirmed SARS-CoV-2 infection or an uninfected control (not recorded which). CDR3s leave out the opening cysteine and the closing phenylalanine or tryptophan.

CDR3aa: AWSVVGGQETQY; v_gene: TRBV30; j_gene: TRBJ2-5
CDR3aa: ASSQSATGGEPHGYT; v_gene: TRBV4-2; j_gene: TRBJ1-2
CDR3aa: ASSLAEVGATDTQY; v_gene: TRBV7-9; j_gene: TRBJ2-3
CDR3aa: SPYRTGVNTEAF; v_gene: TRBV20-1; j_gene: TRBJ1-1
CDR3aa: ASSLGRGPYQETQY; v_gene: TRBV5-1; j_gene: TRBJ2-5
CDR3aa: ASSLTGTRPLSEQY; v_gene: TRBV7-2; j_gene: TRBJ2-7
CDR3aa: ASREAPGELF; v_gene: TRBV2; j_gene: TRBJ2-2
CDR3aa: SAEGQGYEQY; v_gene: TRBV29-1; j_gene: TRBJ2-7
CDR3aa: ASSLGQQETQY; v_gene: TRBV18; j_gene: TRBJ2-5
CDR3aa: ASSITGQGNTQY; v_gene: TRBV19; j_gene: TRBJ2-3
CDR3aa: ASSPGGSTEAF; v_gene: TRBV12-3/TRBV12-4; j_gene: TRBJ1-1
CDR3aa: ASRQDSSYNSPLH; v_gene: TRBV5-5; j_gene: TRBJ1-6
CDR3aa: ASSFTSEYEQY; v_gene: TRBV5-1; j_gene: TRBJ2-7
CDR3aa: ASSPGTGVHQPQH; v_gene: TRBV18; j_gene: TRBJ1-5
CDR3aa: ASARDGPNQGGYT; v_gene: TRBV12-5; j_gene: TRBJ1-2
CDR3aa: AISLASPTAEQY; v_gene: TRBV10-3; j_gene: TRBJ2-7
CDR3aa: ASSPTSGAYEQY; v_gene: TRBV7-3; j_gene: TRBJ2-7
CDR3aa: ASSEWTSGSYNEQF; v_gene: TRBV5-1; j_gene: TRBJ2-1
CDR3aa: ASNRGQASGNTIY; v_gene: TRBV9; j_gene: TRBJ1-3
CDR3aa: ASSSFRDMGTEAF; v_gene: TRBV5-4; j_gene: TRBJ1-1
CDR3aa: ASSPRQGPYEQY; v_gene: TRBV19; j_gene: TRBJ2-7
CDR3aa: ASSPGQGLAGELF; v_gene: TRBV5-1; j_gene: TRBJ2-2
CDR3aa: SAPTELTNEQF; v_gene: TRBV20-1; j_gene: TRBJ2-1